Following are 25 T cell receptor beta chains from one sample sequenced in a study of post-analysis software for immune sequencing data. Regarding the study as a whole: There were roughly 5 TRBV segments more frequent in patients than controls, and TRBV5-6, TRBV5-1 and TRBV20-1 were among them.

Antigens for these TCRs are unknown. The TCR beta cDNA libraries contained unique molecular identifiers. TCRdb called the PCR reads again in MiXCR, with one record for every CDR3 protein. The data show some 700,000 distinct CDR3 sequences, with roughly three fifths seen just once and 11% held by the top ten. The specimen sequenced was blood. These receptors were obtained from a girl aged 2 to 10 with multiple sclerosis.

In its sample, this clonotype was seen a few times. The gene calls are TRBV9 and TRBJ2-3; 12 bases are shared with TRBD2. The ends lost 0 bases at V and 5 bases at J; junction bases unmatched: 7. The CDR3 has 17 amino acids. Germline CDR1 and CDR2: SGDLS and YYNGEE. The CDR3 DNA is TGTGCCAGCAGCGTAGCTCTAGCGGGGGGGCCGGGAGATACGCAGTATTTT. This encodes CASSVALAGGPGDTQYF.

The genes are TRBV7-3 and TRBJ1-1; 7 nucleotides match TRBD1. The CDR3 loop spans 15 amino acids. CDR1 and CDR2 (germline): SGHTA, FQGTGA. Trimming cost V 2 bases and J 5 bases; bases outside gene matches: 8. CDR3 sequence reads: CASSLGTQGYTEAFF. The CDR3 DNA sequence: TGTGCCAGCAGCTTAGGTACACAGGGGTATACTGAAGCTTTCTTT. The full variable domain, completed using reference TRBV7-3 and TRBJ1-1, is GAGVSQTPSNKVTEKGKYVELRCDPISGHTALYWYRQSLGQGPEFLIYFQGTGAADDSGLPNDRFFAVRPEGSVSTLKIQRTERGDSAVYLCASSLGTQGYTEAFFGQGTRLTVV.

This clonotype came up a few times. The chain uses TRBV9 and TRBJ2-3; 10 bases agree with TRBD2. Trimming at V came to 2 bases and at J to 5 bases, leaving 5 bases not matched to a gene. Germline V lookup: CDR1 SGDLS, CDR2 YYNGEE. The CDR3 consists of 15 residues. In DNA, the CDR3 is TGTGCCAGCAGCGTGCCAGCGGGAGGGGAAGATACGCAGTATTTT. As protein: CASSVPAGGEDTQYF.

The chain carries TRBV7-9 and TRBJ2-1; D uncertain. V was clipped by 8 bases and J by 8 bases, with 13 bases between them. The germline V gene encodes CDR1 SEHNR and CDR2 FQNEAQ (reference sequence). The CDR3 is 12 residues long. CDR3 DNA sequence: TGTGCCAGCGCCCCTACCTCCTATGAGCAGTTCTTC. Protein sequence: CASAPTSYEQFF. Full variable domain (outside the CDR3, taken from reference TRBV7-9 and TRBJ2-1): DTGVSQNPRHKITKRGQNVTFRCDPISEHNRLYWYRQTLGQGPEFLTYFQNEAQLEKSRLLSDRFSAERPKGSFSTLEIQRTEQGDSAMYLCASAPTSYEQFFGPGTRLTVL.

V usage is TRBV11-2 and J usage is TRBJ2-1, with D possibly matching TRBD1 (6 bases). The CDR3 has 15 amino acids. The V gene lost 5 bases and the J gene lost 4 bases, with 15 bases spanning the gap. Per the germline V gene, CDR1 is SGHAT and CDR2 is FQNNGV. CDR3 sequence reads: CASSNRDLGYNEQFF. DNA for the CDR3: TGTGCCAGCAGCAACAGGGATCTGGGGTACAATGAGCAGTTCTTC.

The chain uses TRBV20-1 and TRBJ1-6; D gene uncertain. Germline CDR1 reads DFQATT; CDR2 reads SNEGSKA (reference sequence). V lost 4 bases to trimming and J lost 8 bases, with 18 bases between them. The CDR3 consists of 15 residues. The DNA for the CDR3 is TGCAGTGCTACACCTACCGGGCTTCAGTATTCACCCCTCCACTTT. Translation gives CSATPTGLQYSPLHF.

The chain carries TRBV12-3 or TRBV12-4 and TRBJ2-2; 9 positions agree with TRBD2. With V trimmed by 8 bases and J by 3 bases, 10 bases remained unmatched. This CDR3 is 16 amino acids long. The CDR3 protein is CASQSALAGDTGELFF. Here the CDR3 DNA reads TGTGCCAGCCAAAGTGCTTTAGCGGGAGACACCGGGGAGCTGTTTTTT.

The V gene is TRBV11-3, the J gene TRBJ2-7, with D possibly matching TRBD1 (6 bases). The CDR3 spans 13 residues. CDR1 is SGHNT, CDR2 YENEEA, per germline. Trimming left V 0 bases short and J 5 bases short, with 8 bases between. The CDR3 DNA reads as TGTGCCAGCAGCTTAGACTCAGGGGACGAGCAGTACTTC. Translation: CASSLDSGDEQYF.

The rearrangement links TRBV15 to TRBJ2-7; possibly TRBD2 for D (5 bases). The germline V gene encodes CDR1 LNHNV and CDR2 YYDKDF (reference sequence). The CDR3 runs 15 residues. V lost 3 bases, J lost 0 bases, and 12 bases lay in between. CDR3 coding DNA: TGTGCCACCAGCAGGATAGAGACTACCTCCTACGAGCAGTACTTC. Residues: CATSRIETTSYEQYF. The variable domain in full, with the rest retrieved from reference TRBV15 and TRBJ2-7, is DAMVIQNPRYQVTQFGKPVTLSCSQTLNHNVMYWYQQKSSQAPKLLFHYYDKDFNNEADTPDNFQSRRPNTSFCFLDIRSPGLGDTAMYLCATSRIETTSYEQYFGPGTRLTVT.

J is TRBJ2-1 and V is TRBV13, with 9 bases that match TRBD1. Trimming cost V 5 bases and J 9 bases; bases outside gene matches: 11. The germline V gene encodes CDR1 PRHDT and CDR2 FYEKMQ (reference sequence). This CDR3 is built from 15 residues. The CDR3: CASSETGGAKGEQFF. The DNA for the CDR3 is TGTGCCAGCAGCGAAACAGGGGGCGCAAAGGGTGAGCAGTTCTTC.

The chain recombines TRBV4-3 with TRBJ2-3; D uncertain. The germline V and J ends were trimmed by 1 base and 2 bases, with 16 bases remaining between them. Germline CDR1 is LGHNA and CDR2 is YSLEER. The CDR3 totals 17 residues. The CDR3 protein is CASSQGRADPHTDTQYF. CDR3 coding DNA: TGCGCCAGCAGCCAAGGAAGAGCCGACCCTCACACAGATACGCAGTATTTT.

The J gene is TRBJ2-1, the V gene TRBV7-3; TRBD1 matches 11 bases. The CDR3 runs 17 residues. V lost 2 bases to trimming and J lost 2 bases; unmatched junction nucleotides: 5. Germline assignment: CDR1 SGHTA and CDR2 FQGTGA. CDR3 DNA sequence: TGTGCCAGCAGCTTACCGCGGACAGGGGGCCCCTACAATGAGCAGTTCTTC. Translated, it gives CASSLPRTGGPYNEQFF.

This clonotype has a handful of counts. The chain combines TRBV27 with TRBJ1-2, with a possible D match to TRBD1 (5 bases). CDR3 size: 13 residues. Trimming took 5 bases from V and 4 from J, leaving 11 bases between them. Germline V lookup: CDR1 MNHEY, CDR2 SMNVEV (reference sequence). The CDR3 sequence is CASSPTVTYGYTF. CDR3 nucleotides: TGTGCCAGCAGTCCGACAGTGACCTATGGCTACACCTTC.

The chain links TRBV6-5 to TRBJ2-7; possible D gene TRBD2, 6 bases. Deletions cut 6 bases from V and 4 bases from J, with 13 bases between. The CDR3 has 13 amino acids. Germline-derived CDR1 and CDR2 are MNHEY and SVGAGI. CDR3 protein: CASSPWAGYEQYF. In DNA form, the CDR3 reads TGTGCCAGCAGCCCCTGGGCGGGGTACGAGCAGTACTTC.

The DNA for the CDR3 is TGTGCCAGCAGTTTTACAGCACTCGGGGAAAAACTGTTTTTT. Translated, it gives CASSFTALGEKLFF. The V gene is TRBV12-3 or TRBV12-4, the J gene TRBJ1-4; no clear D gene. V was shortened by 3 bases and J by 8 bases, with 13 bases between the two germline ends. This CDR3 has 14 residues.

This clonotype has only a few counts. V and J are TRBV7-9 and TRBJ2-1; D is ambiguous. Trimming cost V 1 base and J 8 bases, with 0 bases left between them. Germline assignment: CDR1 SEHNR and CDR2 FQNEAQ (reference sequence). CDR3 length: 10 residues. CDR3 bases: TGTGCCAGCAGCTTAGATGAGCAGTTCTTC. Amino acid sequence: CASSLDEQFF.

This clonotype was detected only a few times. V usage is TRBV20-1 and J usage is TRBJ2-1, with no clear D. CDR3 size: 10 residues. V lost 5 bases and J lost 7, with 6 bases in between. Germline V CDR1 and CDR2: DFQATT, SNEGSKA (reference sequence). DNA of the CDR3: TGCAGTGCTGGCGAAAATGAGCAGTTCTTC. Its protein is CSAGENEQFF.

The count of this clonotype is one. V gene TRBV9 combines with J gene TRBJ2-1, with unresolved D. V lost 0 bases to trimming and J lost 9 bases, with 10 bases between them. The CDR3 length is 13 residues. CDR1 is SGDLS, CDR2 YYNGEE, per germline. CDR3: CASSVGKGGEQFF. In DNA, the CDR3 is TGTGCCAGCAGCGTAGGAAAAGGCGGTGAGCAGTTCTTC.

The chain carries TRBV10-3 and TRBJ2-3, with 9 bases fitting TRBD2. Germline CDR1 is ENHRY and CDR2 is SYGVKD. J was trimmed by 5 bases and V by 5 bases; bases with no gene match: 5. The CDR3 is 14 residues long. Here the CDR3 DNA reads TGTGCCATCAGTTTAGCGGGAGAGGGAGATACGCAGTATTTT. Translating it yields CAISLAGEGDTQYF.

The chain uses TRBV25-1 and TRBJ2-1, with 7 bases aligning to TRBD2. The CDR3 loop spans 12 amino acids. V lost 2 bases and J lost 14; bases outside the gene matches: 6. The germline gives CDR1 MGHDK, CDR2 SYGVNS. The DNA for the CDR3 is TGTGCCAGCAGTGAAGGGGGGGGGGTAGAGTTCTTC. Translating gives CASSEGGGVEFF.

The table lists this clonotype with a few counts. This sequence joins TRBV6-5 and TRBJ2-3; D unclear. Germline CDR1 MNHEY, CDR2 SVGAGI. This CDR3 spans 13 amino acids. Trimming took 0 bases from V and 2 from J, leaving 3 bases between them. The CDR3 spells CASSYSTTDTQYF. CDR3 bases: TGTGCCAGCAGTTACTCCACCACAGATACGCAGTATTTT.

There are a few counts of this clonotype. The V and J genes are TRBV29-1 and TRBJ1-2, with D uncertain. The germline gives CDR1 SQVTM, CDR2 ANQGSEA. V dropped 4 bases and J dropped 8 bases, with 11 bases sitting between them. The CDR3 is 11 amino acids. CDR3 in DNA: TGCAGCGTTGGGGAAGGGCACGGCTACACCTTC. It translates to CSVGEGHGYTF.

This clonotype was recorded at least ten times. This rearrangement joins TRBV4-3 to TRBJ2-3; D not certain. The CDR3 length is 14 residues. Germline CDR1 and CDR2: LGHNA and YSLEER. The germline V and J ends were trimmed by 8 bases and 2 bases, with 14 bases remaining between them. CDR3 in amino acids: CASAEWTYTDTQYF. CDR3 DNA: TGCGCCAGCGCCGAGTGGACCTACACAGATACGCAGTATTTT.

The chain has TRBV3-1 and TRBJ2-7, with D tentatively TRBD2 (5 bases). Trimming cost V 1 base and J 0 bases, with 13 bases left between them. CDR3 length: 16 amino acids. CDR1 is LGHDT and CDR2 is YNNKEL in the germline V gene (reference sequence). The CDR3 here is CASSQAGSVNSYEQYF. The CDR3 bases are TGTGCCAGCAGCCAAGCGGGTAGCGTAAACTCCTACGAGCAGTACTTC.

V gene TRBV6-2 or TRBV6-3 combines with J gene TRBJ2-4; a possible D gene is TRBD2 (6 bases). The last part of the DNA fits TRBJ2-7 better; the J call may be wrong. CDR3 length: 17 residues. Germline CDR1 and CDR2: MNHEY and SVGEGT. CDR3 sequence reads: CASSYSPSGLQTYEQYF. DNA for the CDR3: TGTGCCAGCAGTTACTCCCCCTCGGGACTTCAGACCTACGAGCAGTACTTC.